This T cell receptor beta chain was found in a study of T cell changes during pregnancy in multiple sclerosis. Germline values: CDR1 ENHRY, CDR2 SYGVKD. The trim removed 8 bases at V and 2 bases at J, leaving 12 bases unmatched. The CDR3 length is 16 residues. Libraries were prepared by immunoSEQ multiplex PCR; TCRdb keeps only in-frame clonotypes and omits some of them. The data show around 130,000 clones, approximately 93% seen once. Specimen: peripheral blood, collected before pregnancy. The sequence was obtained from a female donor with multiple sclerosis, enrolled in a pregnancy study. This rearrangement joins TRBV10-3 to TRBJ2-3; 8 nucleotides match TRBD1. In DNA form, the CDR3 reads TGTGCCATCTCCCAGGGGGCTAGCAGATTCACAGATACGCAGTATTTT. Its translation is CAISQGASRFTDTQYF.